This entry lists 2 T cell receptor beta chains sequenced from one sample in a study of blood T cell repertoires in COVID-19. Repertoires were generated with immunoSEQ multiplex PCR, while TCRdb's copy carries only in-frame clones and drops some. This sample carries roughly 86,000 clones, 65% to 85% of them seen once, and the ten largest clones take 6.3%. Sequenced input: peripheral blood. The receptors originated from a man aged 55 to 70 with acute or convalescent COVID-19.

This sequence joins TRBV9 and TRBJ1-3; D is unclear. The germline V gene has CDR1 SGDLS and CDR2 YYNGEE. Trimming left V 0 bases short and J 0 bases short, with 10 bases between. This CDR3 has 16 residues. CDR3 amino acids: CASSVGYSHSGNTIYF. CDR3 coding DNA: TGTGCCAGCAGCGTAGGGTACAGCCACTCTGGAAACACCATATATTTT.

CDR3 sequence reads: CASSFRGTEAFF. The CDR3 DNA follows: TGTGCCAGCAGTTTCCGGGGCACTGAAGCTTTCTTT. The V gene is TRBV12-3 or TRBV12-4, the J gene TRBJ1-1, with unresolved D. V lost 3 bases to trimming and J lost 4 bases, with 6 bases between them. The CDR3 loop spans 12 amino acids.